This T cell receptor (beta chain) was observed in a study of cytomegalovirus exposure and HLA in healthy donors. Amplification used 60 Vbeta primers and 13 Jbeta primers. Profiling relied on immunoSEQ multiplex PCR, and the TCRdb table lists in-frame clones only, not all of them. The table lists 150,000 to 200,000 clones, around 68% of them singletons. Sequencing input: PBMCs. The origin of this receptor is a man in his forties in good health and CMV-seronegative.

CDR3 protein: CASSPPLGGTEAFF. CDR3 nucleotides: TGTGCCAGCTCACCCCCCTTGGGAGGCACTGAAGCTTTCTTT. V gene TRBV18 combines with J gene TRBJ1-1; D not certain. CDR3 length equals 14 residues. In germline, CDR1 is KGHSH, CDR2 LQKENI. V was trimmed by 3 bases and J by 4 bases, leaving 12 bases between them. The full variable domain, rest sourced from reference TRBV18 and TRBJ1-1, is NAGVMQNPRHLVRRRGQEARLRCSPMKGHSHVYWYRQLPEEGLKFMVYLQKENIIDESGMPKERFSAEFPKEGPSILRIQQVVRGDSAAYFCASSPPLGGTEAFFGQGTRLTVV.